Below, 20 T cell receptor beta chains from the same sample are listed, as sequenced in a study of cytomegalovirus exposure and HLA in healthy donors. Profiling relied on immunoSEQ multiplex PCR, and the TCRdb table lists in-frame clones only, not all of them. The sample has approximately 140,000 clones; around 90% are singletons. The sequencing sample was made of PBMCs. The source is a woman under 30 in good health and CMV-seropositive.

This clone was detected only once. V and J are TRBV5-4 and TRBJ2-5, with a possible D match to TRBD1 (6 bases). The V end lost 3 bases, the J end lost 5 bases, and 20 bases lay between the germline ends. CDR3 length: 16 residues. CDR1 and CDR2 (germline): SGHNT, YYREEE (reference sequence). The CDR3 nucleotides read TGTGCCAGCAGCTCCCGGTCGGGGCAGAGGGGGGAGACCCAGTACTTC. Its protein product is CASSSRSGQRGETQYF. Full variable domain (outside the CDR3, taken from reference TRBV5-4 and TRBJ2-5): ETGVTQSPTHLIKTRGQQVTLRCSSQSGHNTVSWYQQALGQGPQFIFQYYREEENGRGNFPPRFSGLQFPNYSSELNVNALELDDSALYLCASSSRSGQRGETQYFGPGTRLLVL.

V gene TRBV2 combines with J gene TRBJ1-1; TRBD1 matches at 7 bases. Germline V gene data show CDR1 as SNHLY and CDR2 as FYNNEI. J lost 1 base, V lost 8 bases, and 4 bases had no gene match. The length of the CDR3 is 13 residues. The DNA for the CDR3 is TGTGCCAGCCGCCGGGACAGGAACACTGAAGCTTTCTTT. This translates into CASRRDRNTEAFF.

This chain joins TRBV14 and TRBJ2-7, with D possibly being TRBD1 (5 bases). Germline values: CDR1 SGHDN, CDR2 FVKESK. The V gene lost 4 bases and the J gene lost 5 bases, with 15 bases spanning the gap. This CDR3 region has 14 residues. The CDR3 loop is CASSRNRKLDEQYF. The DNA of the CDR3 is TGTGCCAGCAGCCGTAACAGGAAGTTGGACGAGCAGTACTTC.

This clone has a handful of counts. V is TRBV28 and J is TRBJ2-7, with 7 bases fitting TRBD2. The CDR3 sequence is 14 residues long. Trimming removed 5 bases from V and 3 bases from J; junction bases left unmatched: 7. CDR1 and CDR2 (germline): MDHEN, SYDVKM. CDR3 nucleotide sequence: TGTGCCAGCAGTGGGAGTGGACTAGTCTACGAGCAGTACTTC. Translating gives CASSGSGLVYEQYF.

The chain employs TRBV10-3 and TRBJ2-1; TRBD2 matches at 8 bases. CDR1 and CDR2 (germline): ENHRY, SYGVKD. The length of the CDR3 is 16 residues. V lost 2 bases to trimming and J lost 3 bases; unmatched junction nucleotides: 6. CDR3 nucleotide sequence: TGTGCCATCAGTGAGGCCCTCGCGGGAGGCTACAATGAGCAGTTCTTC. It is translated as CAISEALAGGYNEQFF.

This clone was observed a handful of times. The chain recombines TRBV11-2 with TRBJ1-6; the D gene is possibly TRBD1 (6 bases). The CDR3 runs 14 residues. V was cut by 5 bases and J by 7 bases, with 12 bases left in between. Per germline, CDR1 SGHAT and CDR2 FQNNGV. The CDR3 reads CASSGWGGNSPLHF. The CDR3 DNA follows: TGTGCCAGCAGCGGATGGGGGGGCAATTCACCCCTCCACTTT.

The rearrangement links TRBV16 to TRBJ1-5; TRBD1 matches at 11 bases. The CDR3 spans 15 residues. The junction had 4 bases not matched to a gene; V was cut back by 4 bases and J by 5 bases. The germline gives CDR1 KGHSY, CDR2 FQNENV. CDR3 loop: CASSPGQGADQPQHF. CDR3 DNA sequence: TGTGCCAGCAGCCCAGGACAGGGGGCAGATCAGCCCCAGCATTTT.

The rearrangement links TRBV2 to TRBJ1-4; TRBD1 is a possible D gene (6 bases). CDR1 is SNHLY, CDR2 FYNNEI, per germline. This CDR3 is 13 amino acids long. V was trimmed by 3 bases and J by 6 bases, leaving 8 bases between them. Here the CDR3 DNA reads TGTGCCAGCAGTGACAGGGGTTATGAAAAACTGTTTTTT. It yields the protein CASSDRGYEKLFF.

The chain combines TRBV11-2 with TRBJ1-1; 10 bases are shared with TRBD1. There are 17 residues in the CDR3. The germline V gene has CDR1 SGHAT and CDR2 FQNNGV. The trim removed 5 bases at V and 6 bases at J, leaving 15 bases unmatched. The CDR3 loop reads CASSHPWGTGVLSEAFF. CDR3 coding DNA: TGTGCCAGCAGCCACCCCTGGGGGACAGGGGTTTTATCTGAAGCTTTCTTT.

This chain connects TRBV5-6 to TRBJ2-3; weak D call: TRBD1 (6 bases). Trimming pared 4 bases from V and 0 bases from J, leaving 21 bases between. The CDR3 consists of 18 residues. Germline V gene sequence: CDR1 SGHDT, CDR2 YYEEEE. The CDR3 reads CASSPTGVFDTSTDTQYF. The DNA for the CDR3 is TGTGCCAGCAGCCCGACAGGAGTCTTTGATACTAGCACAGATACGCAGTATTTT.

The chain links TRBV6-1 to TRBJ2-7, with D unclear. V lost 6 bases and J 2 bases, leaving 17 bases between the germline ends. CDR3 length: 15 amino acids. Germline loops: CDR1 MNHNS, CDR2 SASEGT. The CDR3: CASRTRGFLTYEQYF. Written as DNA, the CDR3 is TGTGCCAGCAGGACCAGAGGATTCCTTACCTACGAGCAGTACTTC.

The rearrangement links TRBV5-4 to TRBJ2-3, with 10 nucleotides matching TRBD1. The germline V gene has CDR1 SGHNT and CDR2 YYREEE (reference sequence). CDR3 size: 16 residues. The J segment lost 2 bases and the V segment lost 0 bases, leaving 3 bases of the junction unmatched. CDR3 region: CASSLATGGLTDTQYF. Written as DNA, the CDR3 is TGTGCCAGCAGCTTGGCGACAGGGGGCCTCACAGATACGCAGTATTTT.

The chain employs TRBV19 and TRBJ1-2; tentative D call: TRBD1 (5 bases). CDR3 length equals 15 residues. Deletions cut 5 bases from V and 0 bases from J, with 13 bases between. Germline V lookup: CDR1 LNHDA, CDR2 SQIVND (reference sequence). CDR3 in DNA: TGTGCCAGTAGTTCCACGGGACTGACTAACTATGGCTACACCTTC. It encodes CASSSTGLTNYGYTF.

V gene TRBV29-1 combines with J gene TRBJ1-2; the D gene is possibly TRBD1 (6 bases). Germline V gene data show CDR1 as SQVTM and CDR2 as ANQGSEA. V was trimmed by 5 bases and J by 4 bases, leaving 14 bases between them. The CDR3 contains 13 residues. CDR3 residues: CSVPTGNIYGYTF. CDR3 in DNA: TGCAGCGTTCCGACAGGTAACATCTATGGCTACACCTTC.

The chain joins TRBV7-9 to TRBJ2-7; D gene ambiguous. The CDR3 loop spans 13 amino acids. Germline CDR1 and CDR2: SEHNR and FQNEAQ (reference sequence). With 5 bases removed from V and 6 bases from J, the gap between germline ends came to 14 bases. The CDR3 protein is CASSHNPHPEQYF. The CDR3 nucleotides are TGTGCCAGCAGCCACAATCCTCATCCCGAGCAGTACTTC.

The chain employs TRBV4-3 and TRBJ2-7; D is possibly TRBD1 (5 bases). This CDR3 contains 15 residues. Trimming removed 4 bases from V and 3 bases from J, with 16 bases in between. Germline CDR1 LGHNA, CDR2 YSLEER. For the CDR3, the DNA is TGCGCCAGCAGCCCGACCCTAACAGGTTTCTACGAGCAGTACTTC. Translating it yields CASSPTLTGFYEQYF.

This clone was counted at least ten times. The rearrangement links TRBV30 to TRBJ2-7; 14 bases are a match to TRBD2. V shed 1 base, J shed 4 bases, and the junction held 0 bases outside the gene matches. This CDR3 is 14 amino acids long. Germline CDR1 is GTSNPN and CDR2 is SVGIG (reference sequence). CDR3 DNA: TGTGCCTGGAGTGGACTAGCGGGAGGGTACGAGCAGTACTTC. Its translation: CAWSGLAGGYEQYF.

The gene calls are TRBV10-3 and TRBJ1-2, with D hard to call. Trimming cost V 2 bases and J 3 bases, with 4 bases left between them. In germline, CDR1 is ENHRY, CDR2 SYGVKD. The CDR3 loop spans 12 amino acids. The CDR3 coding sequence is TGTGCCATCAGTGAGGGAGACTATGGCTACACCTTC. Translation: CAISEGDYGYTF.

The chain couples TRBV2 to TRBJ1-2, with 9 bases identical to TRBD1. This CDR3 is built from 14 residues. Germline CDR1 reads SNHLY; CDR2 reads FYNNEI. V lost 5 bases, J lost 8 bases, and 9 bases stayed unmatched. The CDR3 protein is CASSPVQGAQGYTF. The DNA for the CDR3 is TGTGCCAGCAGTCCTGTACAGGGGGCGCAGGGCTACACCTTC.

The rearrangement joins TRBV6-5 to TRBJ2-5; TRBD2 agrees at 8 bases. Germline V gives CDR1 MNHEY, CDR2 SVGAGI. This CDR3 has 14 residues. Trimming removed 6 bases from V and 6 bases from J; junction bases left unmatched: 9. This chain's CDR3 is CASRGTGGRKTQYF. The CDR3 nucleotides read TGTGCCAGCAGAGGGACGGGGGGGAGGAAGACCCAGTACTTC.